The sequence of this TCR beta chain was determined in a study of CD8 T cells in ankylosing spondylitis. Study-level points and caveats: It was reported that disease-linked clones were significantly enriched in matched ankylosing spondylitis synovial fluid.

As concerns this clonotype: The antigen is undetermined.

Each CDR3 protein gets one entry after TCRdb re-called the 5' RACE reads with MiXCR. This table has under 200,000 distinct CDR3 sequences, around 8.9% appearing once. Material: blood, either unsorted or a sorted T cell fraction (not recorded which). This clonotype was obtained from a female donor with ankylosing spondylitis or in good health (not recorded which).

For the CDR3, the DNA is TGTGCCTGGACCCCGACGGACACTGAAGCTTTCTTT. It specifies CAWTPTDTEAFF. V usage is TRBV30 and J usage is TRBJ1-1; no firm D call. V gave up 4 bases and J gave up 3 bases, with 9 bases separating them. This CDR3 spans 12 amino acids. The V gene's germline CDR1 is GTSNPN and CDR2 SVGIG (reference sequence).